Below, 22 T cell receptor beta chains from the same sample are listed, as sequenced in a study of T cell repertoires in cytomegalovirus infection. From the reads, TCRdb called clonotypes with MiXCR, one entry per CDR3 protein. The sample includes 450,000 to 550,000 distinct CDR3 sequences, approximately 17% of them seen just once. The specimen was CD8+ T cells from PBMCs. The receptors here all came from a human donor in good health (CMV status not recorded). Some clones in this sample may be carry-over from other donors' samples.

On this clonotype: This clone may be a read error of a much larger clone one base away. V gene TRBV6-5 combines with J gene TRBJ1-4, with D unclear. The CDR3 consists of 14 residues. Germline V lookup: CDR1 MNHEY, CDR2 SVGAGI. V was shortened by 5 bases and J by 4 bases, with 11 bases between the two germline ends. CDR3 in amino acids: CASSQLRDNEKLFF. Here the CDR3 DNA reads TGTGCCAGCAGTCAACTACGGGATAATGAAAAACTGTTTTTT.

The chain carries TRBV19 and TRBJ1-5; TRBD1 agrees at 9 bases. CDR1 and CDR2 from the germline V gene are LNHDA and SQIVND (reference sequence). The CDR3 is 15 amino acids. V was pared by 5 bases and J by 10 bases, with 12 bases of the junction left unmatched. CDR3 amino acids: CASSPLRDRVVPQHF. CDR3 bases: TGTGCCAGTAGTCCTCTCCGGGACAGGGTAGTTCCCCAGCATTTT.

The chain joins TRBV24-1 to TRBJ2-1, with unresolved D. Trimming shortened V by 5 bases and J by 10 bases, and 14 bases separated the two germline ends. Germline V lookup: CDR1 KGHDR, CDR2 SFDVKD. The CDR3 loop spans 13 amino acids. The CDR3 DNA reads as TGTGCCACCAGTGTCTGGGATCAATTGGAGCAGTTCTTC. Translated: CATSVWDQLEQFF.

The rearrangement joins TRBV27 to TRBJ2-7; maybe TRBD2 (6 bases). Per germline, CDR1 MNHEY and CDR2 SMNVEV (reference sequence). The V end lost 2 bases, the J end lost 4 bases, and 12 bases lay between the germline ends. The CDR3 extends over 14 amino acids. As DNA, the CDR3 is TGTGCCAGCAGTTTAGCGGGACTCGTTTACGAGCAGTACTTC. Amino acid sequence: CASSLAGLVYEQYF.

This clonotype was counted at least ten times. This rearrangement joins TRBV6-6 to TRBJ2-1; 8 positions agree with TRBD2. The CDR3 runs to 17 residues. J was trimmed by 3 bases and V by 0 bases; bases with no gene match: 7. The germline V gene has CDR1 MNHNY and CDR2 SVGAGI (reference sequence). The CDR3 loop reads CASSYSASGGYYNEQFF. The CDR3, as DNA: TGTGCCAGCAGTTACTCGGCCAGCGGGGGTTACTACAATGAGCAGTTCTTC.

The chain links TRBV2 to TRBJ1-3; D is undetermined. The CDR3 has 16 residues. V was trimmed by 8 bases and J by 0 bases, leaving 17 bases between them. Germline V lookup: CDR1 SNHLY, CDR2 FYNNEI. In nucleotides, the CDR3 is TGTGCCAGCCCCCAGGAAGGGTTTGACTCTGGAAACACCATATATTTT. Protein: CASPQEGFDSGNTIYF.

This clonotype was seen repeatedly, ten times or more. The chain combines TRBV12-3 or TRBV12-4 with TRBJ2-1; D is undetermined. This CDR3 is built from 14 residues. Trimming cost V 6 bases and J 1 base, with 10 bases left between them. The CDR3: CASSVPDSYNEQFF. The CDR3 DNA is TGTGCCAGCAGCGTACCCGATTCCTACAATGAGCAGTTCTTC.

The table lists this clonotype with many counts. The chain is built from TRBV7-9 and TRBJ2-2, with D perhaps TRBD1 (5 bases). V lost 5 bases and J lost 5, with 9 bases in between. CDR1 is SEHNR, CDR2 FQNEAQ, per germline (reference sequence). The CDR3 consists of 13 residues. The CDR3 DNA follows: TGTGCCAGCAGCACCCCAGGGACCGGGGAGCTGTTTTTT. Protein product: CASSTPGTGELFF.

There are many counts of this clonotype. The gene calls are TRBV4-2 and TRBJ2-1; TRBD2 matches at 13 bases. This CDR3 has 15 amino acids. V shed 0 bases, J shed 8 bases, and the junction held 1 base outside the gene matches. The germline CDR1 and CDR2 sequences are LGHNA and YNFKEQ. CDR3 protein: CASSQETSGRDEQFF. The CDR3 DNA sequence: TGTGCCAGCAGCCAAGAAACTAGCGGGAGGGATGAGCAGTTCTTC.

V usage is TRBV5-6 and J usage is TRBJ1-2, with D possibly matching TRBD1 (5 bases). Germline assignment: CDR1 SGHDT and CDR2 YYEEEE. This CDR3 has 13 residues. The V end was cut by 0 bases, the J end by 6 bases, with 9 bases between. CDR3 region: CASSLGTPHGYTF. The CDR3 region has the DNA TGTGCCAGCAGCTTGGGGACACCGCATGGCTACACCTTC.

The chain links TRBV19 to TRBJ1-1; no reliable D call. The CDR3 runs 14 residues. Trimming took off 6 bases at V and 0 bases at J, with 11 bases between the two ends. Germline assignment: CDR1 LNHDA and CDR2 SQIVND (reference sequence). The CDR3 sequence is CASRLAAMNTEAFF. The CDR3 nucleotides read TGTGCCAGTAGATTGGCAGCGATGAACACTGAAGCTTTCTTT.

This clonotype was counted at least ten times. The chain joins TRBV7-3 to TRBJ2-7; D could derive from TRBD1 or TRBD2 (5 bases each). CDR3 size: 15 residues. Germline V gives CDR1 SGHTA, CDR2 FQGTGA. Trimming took off 2 bases at V and 2 bases at J, with 13 bases between the two ends. The CDR3 is CASSLDRGLPYEQYF. The CDR3 nucleotides read TGTGCCAGCAGCTTAGACAGAGGGCTGCCCTACGAGCAGTACTTC.

Note on this clonotype: This may stem from a read error, because a much larger clone lies one nucleotide away. V is TRBV10-3 and J is TRBJ2-7, with 8 bases matching TRBD2. Germline CDR1 and CDR2: ENHRY and SYGVKD. This CDR3 region has 11 residues. CDR3 in DNA: TGTGCCAGCCGGGGGGGCTACGAGCAGTGCTTC. Translation gives CASRGGYEQCF.

V gene TRBV3-1 combines with J gene TRBJ2-1, with D unclear. The germline CDR1 and CDR2 sequences are LGHDT and YNNKEL (reference sequence). The CDR3 spans 16 residues. The V gene lost 0 bases and the J gene lost 0 bases, with 9 bases spanning the gap. The CDR3 reads CASSQDLASSYNEQFF. The CDR3 region has the DNA TGTGCCAGCAGCCAAGACCTCGCTAGCTCCTACAATGAGCAGTTCTTC.

This clonotype was found many times. The chain carries TRBV6-5 and TRBJ2-3; D is unresolved. Trimming left V 8 bases short and J 6 bases short, with 9 bases between. The germline V gene has CDR1 MNHEY and CDR2 SVGAGI. CDR3 size: 11 residues. The CDR3 DNA is TGTGCCAGCCGATCGGCGGATACGCAGTATTTT. Protein product: CASRSADTQYF.

This clonotype was detected many times. The chain employs TRBV27 and TRBJ2-7; 7 positions agree with TRBD1. V lost 6 bases, J lost 2 bases, and 4 bases stayed unmatched. Looked up from germline, CDR1 is MNHEY and CDR2 is SMNVEV (reference sequence). CDR3 length: 13 residues. Written as DNA, the CDR3 is TGTGCCAGCAGCGTTGGGACAGCCTACGAGCAGTACTTC. Encoded protein: CASSVGTAYEQYF.

This clonotype was counted only a few times. The rearrangement uses TRBV9 and TRBJ2-7, with 8 bases lining up with TRBD2. The trim removed 7 bases at V and 0 bases at J, leaving 6 bases unmatched. Germline V CDR1 and CDR2: SGDLS, YYNGEE. The CDR3 runs 14 residues. CDR3: CASSGGSGSYEQYF. CDR3 DNA sequence: TGTGCCAGCTCGGGGGGGAGTGGCTCCTACGAGCAGTACTTC.

The chain couples TRBV15 to TRBJ1-1, with 8 bases fitting TRBD1. The CDR3 has 16 residues. The trim removed 1 base at V and 3 bases at J, leaving 7 bases unmatched. CDR1 and CDR2 (germline): LNHNV, YYDKDF (reference sequence). The CDR3 DNA follows: TGTGCCACCAGCAGAGCTGGCAGGGGGCAAGACACTGAAGCTTTCTTT. It translates to CATSRAGRGQDTEAFF.

This clonotype occurred a few times. J is TRBJ2-5 and V is TRBV9, with a weak D call TRBD2 (6 bases). The V gene lost 3 bases and the J gene lost 2 bases, with 11 bases spanning the gap. The CDR3 loop spans 14 amino acids. Germline V lookup: CDR1 SGDLS, CDR2 YYNGEE. For the CDR3, the DNA is TGTGCCAGCAGCGGGGACTGGGGACAAGAGACCCAGTACTTC. Translating it yields CASSGDWGQETQYF. Based on the CDR3 plus reference TRBV9 and TRBJ2-5, the full variable domain is DSGVTQTPKHLITATGQRVTLRCSPRSGDLSVYWYQQSLDQGLQFLIQYYNGEERAKGNILERFSAQQFPDLHSELNLSSLELGDSALYFCASSGDWGQETQYFGPGTRLLVL.

The sample holds a few counts of this clonotype. The chain is built from TRBV28 and TRBJ2-3; perhaps TRBD1 as D (6 bases). The CDR3 has 15 residues. V was pared by 2 bases and J by 4 bases, with 13 bases between. CDR1 MDHEN and CDR2 SYDVKM come from the germline V gene. CDR3 in DNA: TGTGCCAGCAGTTTAAACAGGGAGCGCGCAGATACGCAGTATTTT. This encodes CASSLNRERADTQYF.

This clonotype has a count of ten or more. The V call is TRBV7-9, the J call TRBJ1-1; D gene uncertain. The CDR3 covers 14 residues. V was pared by 0 bases and J by 5 bases, with 10 bases between. The V gene's germline CDR1 is SEHNR and CDR2 FQNEAQ (reference sequence). The CDR3 loop is CASSLARPNTEAFF. As DNA, the CDR3 is TGTGCCAGCAGCTTAGCGAGGCCTAATACTGAAGCTTTCTTT.

The V and J genes are TRBV5-6 and TRBJ2-1; D unclear. Germline CDR1 SGHDT, CDR2 YYEEEE. V lost 0 bases and J 0 bases, leaving 10 bases between the germline ends. This CDR3 comprises 16 residues. CDR3 DNA: TGTGCCAGCAGCTTGGAGGTCAGGAGCTCCTACAATGAGCAGTTCTTC. Protein product: CASSLEVRSSYNEQFF.